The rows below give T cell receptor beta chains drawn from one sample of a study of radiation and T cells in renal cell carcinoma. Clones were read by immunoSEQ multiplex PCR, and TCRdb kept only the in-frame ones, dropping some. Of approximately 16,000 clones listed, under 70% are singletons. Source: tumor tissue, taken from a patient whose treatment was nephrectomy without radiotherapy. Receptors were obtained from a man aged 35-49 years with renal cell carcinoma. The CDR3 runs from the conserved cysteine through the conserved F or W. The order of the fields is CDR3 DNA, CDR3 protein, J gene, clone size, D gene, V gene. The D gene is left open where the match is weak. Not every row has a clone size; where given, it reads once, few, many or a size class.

CDR3 DNA: TGTGCCAGCAGCCTCGGGACAGTCACCTACTATGGCTACACCTTC
CDR3 protein: CASSLGTVTYYGYTF
J gene: TRBJ1-2
clone size: .
D gene: TRBD1
V gene: TRBV4-2

CDR3 DNA: TGTGCCAGCAGCTTAGCGCGTGGCAGGGGTACTGAAGCTTTCTTT
CDR3 protein: CASSLARGRGTEAFF
J gene: TRBJ1-1
clone size: .
D gene: .
V gene: TRBV11-1

CDR3 DNA: TGTGCCAGCAGCTTGGTGGGGCGACACTACGAGCAGTACTTC
CDR3 protein: CASSLVGRHYEQYF
J gene: TRBJ2-7
clone size: .
D gene: .
V gene: TRBV5-6

CDR3 DNA: TGTGCCAGCAGTTACAACAATGGCAATGAGCAGTTCTTC
CDR3 protein: CASSYNNGNEQFF
J gene: TRBJ2-1
clone size: medium-sized
D gene: .
V gene: TRBV6-5

CDR3 DNA: TGTGCCAGTAGTATCATTTCGGTCCCCTATTCACCCCTCCACTTT
CDR3 protein: CASSIISVPYSPLHF
J gene: TRBJ1-6
clone size: .
D gene: .
V gene: TRBV19

CDR3 DNA: TGTGCCAGCAGCTTAGCCCTCGCGGAGGGCGTAGACACTGAAGCTTTCTTT
CDR3 protein: CASSLALAEGVDTEAFF
J gene: TRBJ1-1
clone size: .
D gene: .
V gene: TRBV7-6

CDR3 DNA: TGTGCCAGCAGCTTAGATTTGACCCGCACCTTC
CDR3 protein: CASSLDLTRTF
J gene: TRBJ1-2
clone size: few
D gene: .
V gene: TRBV11-2

CDR3 DNA: TGTGCCAGCAGAAACTCTGGGGCCAACGTCCTGACTTTC
CDR3 protein: CASRNSGANVLTF
J gene: TRBJ2-6
clone size: .
D gene: .
V gene: TRBV27

CDR3 DNA: TGTGCCAGCGGCGGGGGGGAGAACACTGAAGCTTTCTTT
CDR3 protein: CASGGGENTEAFF
J gene: TRBJ1-1
clone size: .
D gene: .
V gene: TRBV7-6

CDR3 DNA: TGTGCCAGCAGCCTATACTCGAGCGAAAAACTGTTTTTT
CDR3 protein: CASSLYSSEKLFF
J gene: TRBJ1-4
clone size: few
D gene: .
V gene: TRBV6-1

CDR3 DNA: TGTGCCAGCAGCTTGGGACTAGCGGGGGCTCGTTCTTTCAATGAGCAGTTCTTC
CDR3 protein: CASSLGLAGARSFNEQFF
J gene: TRBJ2-1
clone size: .
D gene: TRBD2
V gene: TRBV5-4

CDR3 DNA: TGTGCCAGCAGTTACGGGCAGGGAAATTCACCCCTCCACTTT
CDR3 protein: CASSYGQGNSPLHF
J gene: TRBJ1-6
clone size: .
D gene: .
V gene: TRBV6-6

CDR3 DNA: TGTGCCTGGAGCGCACAGGGGGCTATCTCCTACACCTTC
CDR3 protein: CAWSAQGAISYTF
J gene: TRBJ1-2
clone size: .
D gene: TRBD1
V gene: TRBV30

CDR3 DNA: TGTGCCAGCGGGACTAGCGAACACAATGAGCAGTTCTTC
CDR3 protein: CASGTSEHNEQFF
J gene: TRBJ2-1
clone size: few
D gene: TRBD2
V gene: TRBV6-1

CDR3 DNA: TGTGCCAGCAGCCCGCCGAGGGGCCTCGGTGGCTACACCTTC
CDR3 protein: CASSPPRGLGGYTF
J gene: TRBJ1-2
clone size: .
D gene: .
V gene: TRBV7-9

CDR3 DNA: TGCGCCAGCAGCCAAGATGAATCAGATACGCAGTATTTT
CDR3 protein: CASSQDESDTQYF
J gene: TRBJ2-3
clone size: .
D gene: .
V gene: TRBV4-3

CDR3 DNA: TGTGCCAGCAGGCATGCGGGGGCAGACACAGATACGCAGTATTTT
CDR3 protein: CASRHAGADTDTQYF
J gene: TRBJ2-3
clone size: .
D gene: .
V gene: TRBV6-6

CDR3 DNA: TGTGCCACCAGCAGAGATGGGGGGTATAATACTAATGAAAAACTGTTTTTT
CDR3 protein: CATSRDGGYNTNEKLFF
J gene: TRBJ1-4
clone size: once
D gene: .
V gene: TRBV15

CDR3 DNA: TGTGCCAGCAGCGTAGCTACGGGGACTAGCGGGGTCCAAGAGACCCAGTACTTC
CDR3 protein: CASSVATGTSGVQETQYF
J gene: TRBJ2-5
clone size: .
D gene: TRBD2
V gene: TRBV9

CDR3 DNA: TGCGCCAGCAGCCCGGGACTAGCCTCGGGGGCAGATACGCAGTATTTT
CDR3 protein: CASSPGLASGADTQYF
J gene: TRBJ2-3
clone size: .
D gene: TRBD2
V gene: TRBV5-1

CDR3 DNA: TGCGCCAGCAGCCCAACAGGGGGCTTCTATGAAAAACTGTTTTTT
CDR3 protein: CASSPTGGFYEKLFF
J gene: TRBJ1-4
clone size: .
D gene: TRBD1
V gene: TRBV5-1

CDR3 DNA: TGTGCCAGCAGCTCGTCCAGGAGACGCACAGATACGCAGTATTTT
CDR3 protein: CASSSSRRRTDTQYF
J gene: TRBJ2-3
clone size: .
D gene: .
V gene: TRBV5-6

CDR3 DNA: TGTGCCAGCAGAGGCCTTCGGGACTCTTATAATTCACCCCTCCACTTT
CDR3 protein: CASRGLRDSYNSPLHF
J gene: TRBJ1-6
clone size: once
D gene: .
V gene: TRBV28

CDR3 DNA: TGTGCCAGCAGCTCCGACTGGGTCTCCTACAATGAGCAGTTCTTC
CDR3 protein: CASSSDWVSYNEQFF
J gene: TRBJ2-1
clone size: .
D gene: .
V gene: TRBV7-2

CDR3 DNA: TGTGCCAGCAGCGTGGGGACAGGGGGCTACAATGAGCAGTTCTTC
CDR3 protein: CASSVGTGGYNEQFF
J gene: TRBJ2-1
clone size: .
D gene: TRBD1
V gene: TRBV9

CDR3 DNA: TGTGCCAGCAGCAGTCAAGGACACACCTCTGGAAACACCATATATTTT
CDR3 protein: CASSSQGHTSGNTIYF
J gene: TRBJ1-3
clone size: .
D gene: .
V gene: TRBV7-6

CDR3 DNA: TGTGCCAGCAGCCAGAATGGACGGTGGGAGACCCAGTACTTC
CDR3 protein: CASSQNGRWETQYF
J gene: TRBJ2-5
clone size: .
D gene: .
V gene: TRBV14

CDR3 DNA: TGTGCCACCAGCAGAGATGTGGCTAGCGGCACGGGGGAGCAGTACTTC
CDR3 protein: CATSRDVASGTGEQYF
J gene: TRBJ2-7
clone size: medium-sized
D gene: TRBD2
V gene: TRBV15

CDR3 DNA: TGTGCCAGCAGTTCCTTGGCGAACACTGAAGCTTTCTTT
CDR3 protein: CASSSLANTEAFF
J gene: TRBJ1-1
clone size: few
D gene: .
V gene: TRBV6-5

CDR3 DNA: TGTGCCAGCAGTCTATCCCCGGCAGGGAGGGGCCTATACACCTTC
CDR3 protein: CASSLSPAGRGLYTF
J gene: TRBJ1-2
clone size: .
D gene: .
V gene: TRBV2

CDR3 DNA: TGCAGTGCCGTACCGGGGGAAGCTTTCTTT
CDR3 protein: CSAVPGEAFF
J gene: TRBJ1-1
clone size: few
D gene: .
V gene: TRBV20-1

CDR3 DNA: TGTGCCAGCAGCGTACCGGACAATGAGCAGTTCTTC
CDR3 protein: CASSVPDNEQFF
J gene: TRBJ2-1
clone size: .
D gene: .
V gene: TRBV7-2

CDR3 DNA: TGTGCCAGCAGTACACAGGGCGGTCAGCCCCAGCATTTT
CDR3 protein: CASSTQGGQPQHF
J gene: TRBJ1-5
clone size: .
D gene: .
V gene: TRBV6-1

CDR3 DNA: TGTGCCAGCAGCATTGGACAGGGGATGGGCAATGAGCAGTTCTTC
CDR3 protein: CASSIGQGMGNEQFF
J gene: TRBJ2-1
clone size: few
D gene: TRBD1
V gene: TRBV2

CDR3 DNA: TGCGCCAGCACGGGCCCCGCAGGGGCAATTGATGGCTACACCTTC
CDR3 protein: CASTGPAGAIDGYTF
J gene: TRBJ1-2
clone size: once
D gene: .
V gene: TRBV10-2

CDR3 DNA: TGTGCCAGCAGCTTAGATGGGTATAATTCACCCCTCCACTTT
CDR3 protein: CASSLDGYNSPLHF
J gene: TRBJ1-6
clone size: .
D gene: .
V gene: TRBV11-2

CDR3 DNA: TGCGCCAGCAGCCAGGGACAGGGGGCTTACAATGAGCAGTTCTTC
CDR3 protein: CASSQGQGAYNEQFF
J gene: TRBJ2-1
clone size: once
D gene: TRBD1
V gene: TRBV5-1

CDR3 DNA: TGTGCCAGCAGTTTTCCGTACACTGAAGCTTTCTTT
CDR3 protein: CASSFPYTEAFF
J gene: TRBJ1-1
clone size: medium-sized
D gene: .
V gene: TRBV28

CDR3 DNA: TGTGCCACCAGCAGGGAAGGGACAGGGGCTAACTATGGCTACACCTTC
CDR3 protein: CATSREGTGANYGYTF
J gene: TRBJ1-2
clone size: .
D gene: TRBD1
V gene: TRBV15

CDR3 DNA: TGTGCCAGCAGCTTGCTAGCGGGGGGCTACAATGAGCAGTTCTTC
CDR3 protein: CASSLLAGGYNEQFF
J gene: TRBJ2-1
clone size: .
D gene: TRBD2
V gene: TRBV7-8

CDR3 DNA: TGTGCCAGCAGCACCCTGGGACGGACCGGGGAGCTGTTTTTT
CDR3 protein: CASSTLGRTGELFF
J gene: TRBJ2-2
clone size: .
D gene: .
V gene: TRBV11-2

CDR3 DNA: TGCGCCAGCAGCCTTGGACAGGGATCCTACGAGCAGTACTTC
CDR3 protein: CASSLGQGSYEQYF
J gene: TRBJ2-7
clone size: medium-sized
D gene: TRBD1
V gene: TRBV4-1

CDR3 DNA: TGTGCCAGCAGTTTTTTGGGATCTGGAAACACCATATATTTT
CDR3 protein: CASSFLGSGNTIYF
J gene: TRBJ1-3
clone size: few
D gene: .
V gene: TRBV27

CDR3 DNA: TGTGCCAGCTTCCGAGGGACGGCCGAGCAGTACTTC
CDR3 protein: CASFRGTAEQYF
J gene: TRBJ2-7
clone size: .
D gene: .
V gene: TRBV7-9

CDR3 DNA: TGTGCCAGCAGTGTACAAGGGGCCCAAGAGACCCAGTACTTC
CDR3 protein: CASSVQGAQETQYF
J gene: TRBJ2-5
clone size: .
D gene: .
V gene: TRBV6-5